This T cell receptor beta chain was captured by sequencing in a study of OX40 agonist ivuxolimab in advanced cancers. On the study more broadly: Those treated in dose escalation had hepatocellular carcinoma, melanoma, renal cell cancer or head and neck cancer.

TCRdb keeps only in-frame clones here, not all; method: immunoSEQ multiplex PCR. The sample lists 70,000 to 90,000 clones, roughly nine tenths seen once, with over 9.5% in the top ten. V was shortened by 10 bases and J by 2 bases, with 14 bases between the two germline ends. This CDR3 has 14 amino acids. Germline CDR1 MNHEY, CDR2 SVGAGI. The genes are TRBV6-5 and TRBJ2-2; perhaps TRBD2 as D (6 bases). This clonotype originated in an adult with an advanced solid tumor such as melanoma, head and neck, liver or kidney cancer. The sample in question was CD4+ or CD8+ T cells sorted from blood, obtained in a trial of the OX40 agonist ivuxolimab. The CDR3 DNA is TGTGCCACCCGGGGCGGGGCCAACACCGGGGAGCTGTTTTTT. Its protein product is CATRGGANTGELFF.